Listed below are T cell receptor beta chains from one sample, sequenced in a study of cytotoxic CD8 clonotypes in ibrutinib-treated CLL. The method was immunoSEQ multiplex PCR; TCRdb's version includes in-frame clones alone and lacks a portion of them. The sample has about 300,000 clones; 67% are singletons. Material: PBMCs, obtained after 36 months of ibrutinib treatment. The source of these receptors is a human donor with chronic lymphocytic leukemia. CDR3s include the opening cysteine and the closing phenylalanine or tryptophan. The D gene is left open where the match is weak. A row's size may be missing; if present it is once, few, many or a size class.

d_gene	v_gene	j_gene	abundance	CDR3aa	CDR3nt
NA	TRBV29-1	TRBJ2-7	NA	CSGGEYEQYF	TGCAGCGGAGGGGAGTACGAGCAGTACTTC
NA	TRBV7-7	TRBJ2-7	few	CASSLEPVQAYEQYF	TGTGCCAGCAGCTTAGAACCCGTCCAGGCCTACGAGCAGTACTTC
TRBD1	TRBV19	TRBJ2-7	few	CASSTPGQFYEQYF	TGTGCCAGTAGTACACCGGGACAGTTTTACGAGCAGTACTTC
TRBD1	TRBV2	TRBJ1-2	NA	CASSAGQKYGYTF	TGTGCCAGCAGCGCGGGACAGAAGTATGGCTACACCTTC
NA	TRBV19	TRBJ1-4	NA	CASSMGEGKLFF	TGTGCCAGTAGTATGGGGGAGGGAAAACTGTTTTTT
NA	TRBV28	TRBJ2-3	NA	CASSLWLQVTDTQYF	TGTGCCAGCAGTTTATGGCTCCAGGTCACAGATACGCAGTATTTT
NA	TRBV11-1	TRBJ2-3	NA	CASSFLAGVGTDTQYF	TGTGCCAGCAGCTTTCTGGCCGGGGTTGGCACAGATACGCAGTATTTT
TRBD1	TRBV7-9	TRBJ2-7	NA	CASETGGGYEQYF	TGTGCCAGCGAAACAGGGGGTGGCTACGAGCAGTACTTC
NA	TRBV19	TRBJ1-2	NA	CASSLPGADYGYTF	TGTGCCAGTAGCCTGCCCGGGGCAGACTATGGCTACACCTTC
NA	TRBV10-3	TRBJ1-6	NA	CASTGHYNSPLHF	TGTGCCTCCACCGGGCACTATAATTCACCCCTCCACTTT